The present T cell receptor (beta chain) was sequenced within a study of vaccination effects on CD4 cells after COVID-19. After removal of 5 bases from V and 5 bases from J, the junction contained 8 bases not matched to a gene. Looked up from germline, CDR1 is SGHRS and CDR2 is YFSETQ. The CDR3 totals 15 residues. Note on this clone: Its matching antigen is unknown.

Once cultured for roughly 10 days, the cells underwent separation to obtain CD4+ T cells. BNT162b2 vaccine or mRNA-1273 vaccine was given to participants in two doses. Among the vaccine recipients, none had a prior SARS-CoV-2 infection, and nucleocapsid antibodies were negative. Method: immunoSEQ multiplex PCR; TCRdb's copy keeps in-frame clones and lacks some. The table lists around 66,000 clones, around 69% of them singletons. The sequenced sample was CD4+ T cells from PBMCs cultured without peptide, obtained after COVID-19 vaccination. This TCR was sampled from a human donor who received a COVID-19 vaccine. V usage is TRBV5-1 and J usage is TRBJ2-5; TRBD1 aligns across 11 bases. The CDR3 DNA follows: TGCGCCAGCAGGCGGACAGGGGGCTTCCCTGAGACCCAGTACTTC. Amino acid sequence: CASRRTGGFPETQYF.